A selection of T cell receptor beta chains follows, all from one sample in a study of blood T cell repertoires in COVID-19. Libraries were prepared by immunoSEQ multiplex PCR; TCRdb keeps only in-frame clonotypes and omits some of them. The sample contains 90,000 to 150,000 clones, 70% to 80% of which appear only once. The material sequenced was peripheral blood. The source is a woman of 80 years or more with acute or convalescent COVID-19. Each CDR3 is given with its conserved first and last residue. D genes are given only for firm matches. For some rows the clone size is stated as once, few or many, or as a class when expanded; others skip it.

j_call v_call cdr3_length clone_size d_call cdr3_aa cdr3_nt
TRBJ1-3 TRBV19 15 . TRBD1 CARGQGRGGGNTIYF TGTGCCAGGGGACAGGGCCGCGGGGGTGGAAACACCATATATTTT
TRBJ1-1 TRBV29-1 13 . TRBD1 CSVRLGQGIEAFF TGCAGCGTTCGTCTGGGACAGGGGATTGAAGCTTTCTTT
TRBJ1-2 TRBV7-2 13 . . CASSLAGSHGYTF TGTGCCAGCAGCTTAGCAGGGAGTCATGGCTACACCTTC
TRBJ1-2 TRBV30 13 . . CAWTFGPYRGYTF TGTGCCTGGACTTTTGGGCCTTACCGTGGCTACACCTTC
TRBJ2-2 TRBV5-4 17 . TRBD2 CASSVGLADIWAGELFF TGTGCCAGCAGCGTCGGACTAGCGGATATTTGGGCCGGGGAGCTGTTTTTT
TRBJ1-3 TRBV7-6 16 . . CASSPGGAFSGNTIYF TGTGCCAGCAGTCCAGGAGGGGCGTTCTCTGGAAACACCATATATTTT
TRBJ2-7 TRBV7-3 15 . . CASSLRRAGSYEQYF TGTGCCAGCAGCTTAAGGAGGGCGGGATCCTACGAGCAGTACTTC
TRBJ1-5 TRBV6-2/TRBV6-3 16 few . CASSSPRGGSNQPQHF TGTGCCAGCAGTTCCCCGCGTGGGGGGAGCAATCAGCCCCAGCATTTT
TRBJ1-4 TRBV5-1 14 . . CASSLGARNEKLFF TGCGCCAGCAGCTTGGGGGCTCGAAATGAAAAACTGTTTTTT
TRBJ2-7 TRBV6-5 14 . TRBD1 CASSHRDRPHEQYF TGTGCCAGCAGCCACCGGGACAGGCCCCACGAGCAGTACTTC
TRBJ2-5 TRBV2 17 . TRBD2 CASSETTGLAERETQYF TGTGCCAGCAGTGAAACCACTGGACTAGCGGAGCGAGAGACCCAGTACTTC
TRBJ2-7 TRBV5-1 14 . TRBD2 CASSISGEAYEQYF TGCGCCAGCAGCATTAGCGGGGAGGCGTACGAGCAGTACTTC
TRBJ1-3 TRBV3-1/TRBV3-2 15 . . CASSQPGATGNTIYF TGTGCCAGCAGCCAGCCAGGGGCGACTGGAAACACCATATATTTT
TRBJ1-2 TRBV7-2 12 . . CASRVQEYGYTF TGTGCCAGCAGGGTTCAGGAATATGGCTACACCTTC
TRBJ1-2 TRBV12-3/TRBV12-4 13 . TRBD1 CASSPRQGGGYTF TGTGCCAGCAGTCCCAGACAGGGCGGGGGCTACACCTTC
TRBJ2-5 TRBV7-8 14 . . CASSPRAREGAQYF TGTGCCAGCAGCCCGCGGGCTAGAGAAGGAGCCCAGTACTTC
TRBJ1-6 TRBV28 12 . TRBD1 CASSDRVSPLHF TGTGCCAGCAGTGACAGGGTTTCACCCCTCCACTTT
TRBJ2-7 TRBV5-1 16 . TRBD2 CASSLELAGGLDEQYF TGCGCCAGCAGCTTGGAACTAGCGGGAGGTCTGGACGAGCAGTACTTC
TRBJ2-2 TRBV6-5 14 . TRBD2 CASSRGGAIGELFF TGTGCCAGCTCTCGCGGGGGGGCCATCGGGGAGCTGTTTTTT
TRBJ2-1 TRBV9 15 few . CASSVGGGYVNEQFF TGTGCCAGCAGCGTAGGTGGGGGGTACGTGAATGAGCAGTTCTTC
TRBJ1-3 TRBV2 16 . . CASSDHGRASGNTIYF TGTGCCAGCAGTGATCATGGCAGGGCCTCTGGAAACACCATATATTTT
TRBJ2-7 TRBV9 16 . . CASSVSVDSVRGEQYF TGTGCCAGCAGCGTAAGTGTGGACAGCGTCCGGGGCGAGCAGTACTTC
TRBJ2-2 TRBV6-2/TRBV6-3 17 . TRBD1 CASSTPQRGLGTGELFF TGTGCCAGCAGTACCCCACAGAGGGGGCTGGGAACCGGGGAGCTGTTTTTT
TRBJ1-2 TRBV19 12 . . CASSDTSYGYTF TGTGCCAGTTCCGACACCAGCTATGGCTACACCTTC
TRBJ2-2 TRBV7-2 16 . . CASILIGTPDTGELFF TGTGCCAGCATCCTTATAGGGACACCAGACACCGGGGAGCTGTTTTTT
TRBJ1-1 TRBV16 14 . . CASSQYGGNTEAFF TGTGCCAGCAGCCAATATGGAGGGAACACTGAAGCTTTCTTT
TRBJ2-3 TRBV9 17 few . CASSPRGGPREGDTQYF TGTGCCAGCAGCCCCCGTGGGGGCCCCCGTGAAGGAGATACGCAGTATTTT
TRBJ2-4 TRBV2 17 . . CASVEGGRGLAKNIQYF TGTGCCAGCGTGGAGGGGGGAAGGGGGCTAGCCAAAAACATTCAGTACTTC
TRBJ2-3 TRBV2 13 . . CASSWTDEDTQYF TGTGCCAGCAGCTGGACAGACGAGGATACGCAGTATTTT
TRBJ1-1 TRBV28 15 . . CASSPPDTELREAFF TGTGCCAGCAGTCCCCCGGACACGGAATTAAGAGAAGCTTTCTTT
TRBJ2-3 TRBV19 16 . TRBD2 CASSALAGGVADTQYF TGTGCCAGTAGTGCACTAGCGGGGGGGGTCGCAGATACGCAGTATTTT
TRBJ2-1 TRBV24-1 17 few TRBD2 CATSDLGGYNSYNEQFF TGTGCCACCAGTGACCTGGGGGGGTACAACTCCTACAATGAGCAGTTCTTC
TRBJ2-5 TRBV6-1 16 once TRBD2 CASSELGGGPGRTQYF TGTGCCAGCAGTGAACTCGGGGGGGGCCCCGGCAGGACCCAGTACTTC
TRBJ1-3 TRBV7-9 14 . . CASSQGFSGNTIYF TGTGCCAGCAGCCAGGGATTCTCTGGAAACACCATATATTTT
TRBJ2-7 TRBV15 16 few TRBD2 CATSRGTSASGGEQYF TGTGCCACCAGCAGAGGAACTAGTGCTAGCGGAGGTGAGCAGTACTTC
TRBJ1-3 TRBV7-2 13 . . CASSLAVANTIYF TGTGCCAGCAGCTTAGCGGTGGCCAACACCATATATTTT
TRBJ2-3 TRBV19 14 . . CASSIMGVTDTQYF TGTGCCAGTAGTATAATGGGAGTCACAGATACGCAGTATTTT
TRBJ1-1 TRBV10-1 12 once . CASRGSDTEAFF TGCGCCAGTAGGGGTTCGGACACTGAAGCTTTCTTT
TRBJ1-6 TRBV27 13 few . CASREQAISPLHF TGTGCCAGCAGGGAACAGGCTATTTCACCCCTCCACTTT
TRBJ2-1 TRBV28 16 . TRBD2 CASSSHSGASYNEQFF TGTGCCAGCAGTTCCCATAGCGGGGCATCCTACAATGAGCAGTTCTTC
TRBJ2-1 TRBV5-5 16 . TRBD1 CASSLVPGQDHNEQFF TGTGCCAGCAGCCTTGTACCGGGACAGGACCACAATGAGCAGTTCTTC
TRBJ2-3 TRBV15 17 . TRBD2 CATSRDFSGSGADTQYF TGTGCCACCAGCAGAGATTTCAGCGGGAGTGGGGCAGATACGCAGTATTTT
TRBJ2-7 TRBV4-1 14 . TRBD2 CASSRVSSGYEQYF TGCGCCAGCAGCCGAGTCTCTAGCGGGTACGAGCAGTACTTC
TRBJ1-4 TRBV5-1 14 . TRBD1 CASSSGQPNEKLFF TGCGCCAGCAGTTCGGGACAGCCTAATGAAAAACTGTTTTTT
TRBJ2-3 TRBV6-5 13 . . CASSYSGADTQYF TGTGCCAGCAGTTATTCCGGGGCAGATACGCAGTATTTT
TRBJ2-7 TRBV5-1 15 many . CASSLDTGGGNEQYF TGCGCCAGCAGCTTAGATACAGGTGGTGGGAACGAGCAGTACTTC
TRBJ1-1 TRBV19 16 . TRBD1 CASSAPGTGENSEAFF TGTGCCAGTAGTGCCCCCGGGACAGGGGAAAACTCTGAAGCTTTCTTT
TRBJ2-7 TRBV27 11 . . CASSSSYEQYF TGTGCCAGCAGTTCCAGCTACGAGCAGTACTTC
TRBJ2-5 TRBV30 13 . . CAWDGGTQETQYF TGTGCCTGGGATGGAGGGACTCAAGAGACCCAGTACTTC
TRBJ1-2 TRBV28 12 . . CASSLPRLGYTF TGTGCCAGCAGTTTACCCAGATTGGGCTACACCTTC
TRBJ2-1 TRBV30 13 . TRBD2 CAWTSGSIYEQFF TGTGCCTGGACAAGCGGGAGTATCTATGAGCAGTTCTTC
TRBJ1-2 TRBV28 13 once . CASSNQGPYGYTF TGTGCCAGCAGTAACCAGGGGCCCTATGGCTACACCTTC
TRBJ1-5 TRBV19 14 . . CASNEGQTYQPQHF TGTGCCAGTAATGAAGGACAGACTTATCAGCCCCAGCATTTT
TRBJ2-7 TRBV7-2 15 once . CASSLDAGTNNEQYF TGTGCCAGCAGCTTAGACGCCGGGACAAACAACGAGCAGTACTTC
TRBJ1-2 TRBV10-3 16 . . CAISESNSYPNYGYTF TGTGCCATCAGTGAGTCGAACAGCTACCCCAACTATGGCTACACCTTC